The 32 T cell receptor beta chains reported below all come from one sample, sequenced in a study of cytomegalovirus exposure and HLA in healthy donors. Amplification used 60 Vbeta primers and 13 Jbeta primers. TCRdb's copy holds only in-frame clones and misses some; the assay was immunoSEQ multiplex PCR. The profile shows 150,000 to 200,000 clones, 60% to 80% of them singletons. Sequencing was carried out using PBMCs. The receptors stem from a female donor in good health and CMV-seronegative.

The gene calls are TRBV29-1 and TRBJ1-2; 8 nucleotides line up with TRBD1. After removal of 6 bases from V and 8 bases from J, the junction contained 5 bases not matched to a gene. CDR1 and CDR2 from the germline V gene are SQVTM and ANQGSEA. The CDR3 is 11 residues long. This CDR3 is CSVMTGAGYTF. Written as DNA, the CDR3 is TGCAGCGTAATGACAGGGGCAGGCTACACCTTC.

The V call is TRBV7-8, the J call TRBJ2-1, with D maybe TRBD1 (6 bases). The CDR3 is 12 amino acids. Germline CDR1 and CDR2: SGHVS and FQNEAQ. V was pared by 6 bases and J by 8 bases, with 11 bases between. The CDR3 DNA reads TGTGCCAGCAGTGTAGGGGGTGATGAGCAGTTCTTC. It encodes CASSVGGDEQFF.

This chain connects TRBV11-2 to TRBJ2-1, with 11 bases lining up with TRBD2. This CDR3 comprises 17 residues. From germline, CDR1 is SGHAT and CDR2 FQNNGV. J lost 7 bases, V lost 2 bases, and 10 bases had no gene match. This chain's CDR3 is CASSLSPGLAGLNEQFF. The CDR3 DNA reads TGTGCCAGCAGCTTATCTCCTGGACTAGCGGGCCTGAATGAGCAGTTCTTC.

The chain couples TRBV10-3 to TRBJ2-3; 7 bases are a match to TRBD2. This CDR3 is built from 11 residues. With V trimmed by 11 bases and J by 6 bases, 5 bases remained unmatched. Germline lookup yields CDR1 ENHRY and CDR2 SYGVKD. CDR3 nucleotides: TGTGCCGTTACTAGCGCGGATACGCAGTATTTT. This translates into CAVTSADTQYF.

The chain uses TRBV15 and TRBJ1-2; D may be TRBD1 (5 bases). Germline values: CDR1 LNHNV, CDR2 YYDKDF (reference sequence). The CDR3 totals 14 residues. Trimming pared 3 bases from V and 3 bases from J, leaving 11 bases between. The CDR3 loop is CATSSHGTDYGYTF. The CDR3 bases are TGTGCCACCAGCAGTCACGGGACTGACTATGGCTACACCTTC.

V gene TRBV27 combines with J gene TRBJ2-7, with 7 bases that match TRBD2. Germline CDR1 is MNHEY and CDR2 is SMNVEV (reference sequence). V was clipped by 6 bases and J by 7 bases; unmatched bases: 12. There are 14 residues in the CDR3. The CDR3 bases are TGTGCCAGCAGCGGGCGGGAGAGGTCAGAAGAGCAGTACTTC. This encodes CASSGRERSEEQYF.

V and J are TRBV9 and TRBJ2-2; 7 bases are shared with TRBD1. Germline V CDR1 and CDR2: SGDLS, YYNGEE. V was clipped by 1 base and J by 0 bases; unmatched bases: 0. This CDR3 is built from 15 residues. The DNA of the CDR3 is TGTGCCAGCAGCGTAAGGGGGCCGAACACCGGGGAGCTGTTTTTT. Amino acid sequence: CASSVRGPNTGELFF.

CDR3: CAWQRRGAGDTEAFF. The CDR3 DNA follows: TGTGCCTGGCAACGCCGGGGGGCGGGGGACACTGAAGCTTTCTTT. The rearrangement joins TRBV30 to TRBJ1-1; TRBD1 is a possible D gene (6 bases). This CDR3 comprises 15 residues. V was shortened by 5 bases and J by 3 bases, with 19 bases between the two germline ends. Germline V lookup: CDR1 GTSNPN, CDR2 SVGIG (reference sequence). The full variable domain, completed using reference TRBV30 and TRBJ1-1, is SQTIHQWPATLVQPVGSPLSLECTVEGTSNPNLYWYRQAAGRGLQLLFYSVGIGQISSEVPQNLSASRPQDRQFILSSKKLLLSDSGFYLCAWQRRGAGDTEAFFGQGTRLTVV.

V gene TRBV10-1 combines with J gene TRBJ2-3; TRBD2 is a possible D gene (6 bases). Between the trimmed V and J ends, which lost 5 bases and 2 bases, there was a span of 14 bases. The CDR3 covers 15 residues. The germline V gene encodes CDR1 WNHNN and CDR2 SYGVQD (reference sequence). The CDR3 is CASSYSGGVTDTQYF. DNA for the CDR3: TGCGCCAGCAGTTATAGCGGAGGGGTCACAGATACGCAGTATTTT.

The rearrangement joins TRBV7-9 to TRBJ1-1; D might be TRBD1 (6 bases). This CDR3 contains 13 residues. Germline CDR1 reads SEHNR; CDR2 reads FQNEAQ (reference sequence). The V end lost 4 bases, the J end lost 6 bases, and 12 bases lay between the germline ends. The CDR3 loop reads CASSSQGAPEAFF. The DNA of the CDR3 is TGTGCCAGCAGCTCACAGGGCGCCCCTGAAGCTTTCTTT.

The chain employs TRBV27 and TRBJ2-7, with D unresolved. The CDR3 has 13 residues. CDR1 is MNHEY, CDR2 SMNVEV, per germline (reference sequence). V dropped 2 bases and J dropped 1 base, with 6 bases sitting between them. The DNA for the CDR3 is TGTGCCAGCAGTTTAACAGATTCCTACGAGCAGTACTTC. Translating it yields CASSLTDSYEQYF.

The rearrangement uses TRBV6-5 and TRBJ2-5; TRBD2 is a possible D gene (6 bases). V was cut by 7 bases and J by 4 bases, with 13 bases left in between. This CDR3 comprises 13 residues. From germline, CDR1 is MNHEY and CDR2 SVGAGI. The DNA of the CDR3 is TGTGCCAGCAAGGTGGGGGGTGCAGAGACCCAGTACTTC. The encoded protein is CASKVGGAETQYF.

The chain has TRBV7-2 and TRBJ2-3; 8 nucleotides line up with TRBD2. Germline V CDR1 and CDR2: SGHTA, FQGNSA. There are 15 residues in the CDR3. V was clipped by 3 bases and J by 6 bases; unmatched bases: 8. The CDR3 DNA reads as TGTGCCAGCAGCTTCGGGACGGGCGGGGGGGATACGCAGTATTTT. Its protein product is CASSFGTGGGDTQYF.

The rearrangement uses TRBV7-3 and TRBJ2-1; tentative D call: TRBD2 (6 bases). This CDR3 has 14 residues. CDR1 and CDR2 (germline): SGHTA, FQGTGA. V lost 3 bases and J 5 bases, leaving 11 bases between the germline ends. The DNA of the CDR3 is TGTGCCAGCAGCTTTGGGGGGACTGACAATGAGCAGTTCTTC. Translating it yields CASSFGGTDNEQFF.

J is TRBJ2-1 and V is TRBV11-1; 8 bases agree with TRBD2. Trimming removed 5 bases from V and 8 bases from J; junction bases left unmatched: 11. This CDR3 spans 15 amino acids. Germline-derived CDR1 and CDR2 are SGHAT and FQDESV (reference sequence). The CDR3: CASSPGTSVDHEQFF. CDR3 nucleotides: TGTGCCAGCAGCCCGGGGACTAGTGTTGACCATGAGCAGTTCTTC.

This clone was seen a few times. The chain recombines TRBV30 with TRBJ1-6; a weak D match, TRBD1 (6 bases). Germline-derived CDR1 and CDR2 are GTSNPN and SVGIG (reference sequence). Trimming removed 2 bases from V and 9 bases from J, with 17 bases in between. This CDR3 contains 15 residues. CDR3 amino acids: CAWSPDSGGTSPLHF. The DNA for the CDR3 is TGTGCCTGGAGTCCGGACTCGGGGGGCACTTCACCCCTCCACTTT.

The chain recombines TRBV5-6 with TRBJ2-7; D not certain. This CDR3 has 14 amino acids. The germline gives CDR1 SGHDT, CDR2 YYEEEE. V was trimmed by 1 base and J by 0 bases, leaving 8 bases between them. The CDR3 reads CASSLSVDSYEQYF. In DNA, the CDR3 is TGTGCCAGCAGCTTGAGCGTGGACTCCTACGAGCAGTACTTC.

The chain links TRBV7-9 to TRBJ2-2; tentative D call: TRBD2 (6 bases). The V end lost 5 bases, the J end lost 3 bases, and 10 bases lay between the germline ends. The CDR3 has 14 residues. The germline CDR1 and CDR2 sequences are SEHNR and FQNEAQ (reference sequence). CDR3 in amino acids: CASSRGFDTGELFF. CDR3 nucleotides: TGTGCCAGCAGCCGGGGGTTCGACACCGGGGAGCTGTTTTTT.

The chain links TRBV27 to TRBJ2-1; TRBD2 matches at 8 bases. Germline CDR1 is MNHEY and CDR2 is SMNVEV (reference sequence). The CDR3 contains 17 residues. Trimming took 0 bases from V and 2 from J; bases not matched to a gene: 6. CDR3: CASSLSSLAGPYNEQFF. The CDR3 DNA sequence: TGTGCCAGCAGTTTATCGAGTCTAGCGGGCCCCTACAATGAGCAGTTCTTC.

The genes are TRBV5-1 and TRBJ1-1, with a tentative D call TRBD1 (6 bases). Trimming left V 2 bases short and J 1 base short, with 15 bases between. This CDR3 region has 16 residues. Germline CDR1 is SGHRS and CDR2 is YFSETQ. This chain's CDR3 is CASSFRGMGQNTEAFF. In nucleotides, the CDR3 is TGCGCCAGCAGCTTTAGGGGGATGGGGCAGAACACTGAAGCTTTCTTT.

The chain combines TRBV4-2 with TRBJ2-3; 11 bases align to TRBD2. Per the germline V gene, CDR1 is LGHNA and CDR2 is YNFKEQ. The J segment lost 5 bases and the V segment lost 4 bases, leaving 8 bases of the junction unmatched. CDR3 length equals 16 residues. CDR3 amino acids: CASSPILAGVGDTQYF. CDR3 DNA: TGTGCCAGCAGCCCCATACTAGCGGGAGTGGGAGATACGCAGTATTTT.

This sequence joins TRBV5-1 and TRBJ2-3; 8 nucleotides line up with TRBD1. This CDR3 spans 19 amino acids. The germline gives CDR1 SGHRS, CDR2 YFSETQ. J was trimmed by 0 bases and V by 0 bases; bases with no gene match: 12. The CDR3 nucleotides are TGCGCCAGCAGCTTGGGGGACAGGCTACGAATTTCTAGCACAGATACGCAGTATTTT. It encodes CASSLGDRLRISSTDTQYF. The full variable domain, its missing parts supplied by reference TRBV5-1 and TRBJ2-3, is KAGVTQTPRYLIKTRGQQVTLSCSPISGHRSVSWYQQTPGQGLQFLFEYFSETQRNKGNFPGRFSGRQFSNSRSEMNVSTLELGDSALYLCASSLGDRLRISSTDTQYFGPGTRLTVL.

The V and J genes are TRBV18 and TRBJ1-1; D is perhaps TRBD1 (5 bases). The CDR3 sequence is 15 residues long. With 3 bases removed from V and 5 bases from J, the gap between germline ends came to 16 bases. Germline assignment: CDR1 KGHSH and CDR2 LQKENI. CDR3 DNA: TGTGCCAGCTCACCTACGGACCGCGGGGGGACTGAAGCTTTCTTT. It codes for CASSPTDRGGTEAFF.

This clone was recorded a few times. The chain has TRBV28 and TRBJ1-1; TRBD1 agrees at 9 bases. With V trimmed by 9 bases and J by 1 base, 9 bases remained unmatched. CDR1 and CDR2 from the germline V gene are MDHEN and SYDVKM. The CDR3 has 15 amino acids. For the CDR3, the DNA is TGTGCCAGTTTCACAGGGGGCTCGGGGAACACTGAAGCTTTCTTT. It yields the protein CASFTGGSGNTEAFF.

The rearrangement uses TRBV27 and TRBJ1-4, with 8 bases that match TRBD1. CDR1 is MNHEY, CDR2 SMNVEV, per germline (reference sequence). This CDR3 has 15 residues. Trimming cost V 7 bases and J 8 bases; bases outside gene matches: 12. The CDR3 loop reads CASKCRGLRCEKLFF. DNA for the CDR3: TGTGCCAGCAAATGCAGGGGGCTAAGGTGCGAAAAACTGTTTTTT.

A remark on this clone: The sample carries other DNA sequences with the same CDR3. The CDR3 sequence is CASSTPREGTYNSPLHF. The CDR3 DNA sequence: TGTGCCAGCAGTACCCCGAGGGAGGGAACCTATAATTCACCCCTCCACTTT. The V call is TRBV28, the J call TRBJ1-6; D remains unclear. Germline lookup yields CDR1 MDHEN and CDR2 SYDVKM. V lost 5 bases and J lost 2, with 16 bases in between. The length of the CDR3 is 17 residues.

This clone was detected only once. This chain connects TRBV29-1 to TRBJ1-2; tentative D call: TRBD1 (6 bases). Germline V gene sequence: CDR1 SQVTM, CDR2 ANQGSEA. The ends were cut back, 6 bases at V and 2 bases at J, with 7 bases in the middle. CDR3 length: 11 residues. Written as DNA, the CDR3 is TGCAGCGTCACAGGGAACTATGGCTACACCTTC. Translating gives CSVTGNYGYTF.

The genes are TRBV19 and TRBJ2-7, with 10 bases that match TRBD2. This CDR3 contains 17 residues. With 4 bases clipped from V and 3 bases from J, the junction kept 12 bases outside the gene matches. Looked up from germline, CDR1 is LNHDA and CDR2 is SQIVND (reference sequence). Here the CDR3 DNA reads TGTGCCAGTAGTAATACTCCCGTTAGCGGGGGGCTCTACGAGCAGTACTTC. It is translated as CASSNTPVSGGLYEQYF. Full variable domain (outside the CDR3, taken from reference TRBV19 and TRBJ2-7): DGGITQSPKYLFRKEGQNVTLSCEQNLNHDAMYWYRQDPGQGLRLIYYSQIVNDFQKGDIAEGYSVSREKKESFPLTVTSAQKNPTAFYLCASSNTPVSGGLYEQYFGPGTRLTVT.

The rearrangement links TRBV18 to TRBJ2-1, with TRBD2 identical over 8 bases. The CDR3 totals 15 residues. After removal of 1 base from V and 9 bases from J, the junction contained 8 bases not matched to a gene. Germline assignment: CDR1 KGHSH and CDR2 LQKENI. CDR3 loop: CASSPQREMFGEQFF. The CDR3 region has the DNA TGTGCCAGCTCACCACAGCGGGAGATGTTCGGTGAGCAGTTCTTC.

This chain links TRBV4-1 with TRBJ1-6; possible D gene TRBD1, 6 bases. There are 15 residues in the CDR3. Germline CDR1 is MGHRA and CDR2 is YSYEKL. V was clipped by 1 base and J by 9 bases, with 13 bases between them. The CDR3 protein is CASSQVTGSGSPLHF. The CDR3 DNA reads TGCGCCAGCAGCCAAGTAACAGGGTCGGGTTCACCCCTCCACTTT.

The chain is built from TRBV28 and TRBJ2-7; 7 bases line up with TRBD1. Germline values: CDR1 MDHEN, CDR2 SYDVKM. Trimming cost V 6 bases and J 5 bases; bases outside gene matches: 7. There are 13 residues in the CDR3. The CDR3 DNA reads TGTGCCAGCAGACCCCAGGGGGACCACGAGCAGTACTTC. Its protein product is CASRPQGDHEQYF.

As for this clone: In the same sample, other DNA sequences code for this CDR3. The chain is built from TRBV13 and TRBJ1-1; 9 nucleotides align to TRBD1. CDR1 and CDR2 (germline): PRHDT, FYEKMQ (reference sequence). CDR3 length equals 14 residues. V was clipped by 3 bases and J by 5 bases; unmatched bases: 4. CDR3 amino acids: CASSLDRGGTEAFF. The CDR3 DNA reads as TGTGCCAGCAGCTTGGACAGGGGTGGGACTGAAGCTTTCTTT.